These T cell receptor beta chains were read from a single sample in a study of cytomegalovirus exposure and HLA in healthy donors. The repertoire was sequenced with immunoSEQ multiplex PCR; TCRdb's copy has only in-frame clones and lacks some. The sample holds some 120,000 clones, about two thirds seen once. Sequencing used PBMCs. The origin of the receptors is a man in his sixties in good health and CMV-seropositive. Each CDR3 is given with its conserved first and last residue. The order of the fields is clone size, V gene, J gene, D gene, CDR3 DNA, CDR3 protein. The D gene is left open where the match is weak. For some rows the clone size is stated as once, few or many, or as a class when expanded; others skip it.

clone_size: .
v_call: TRBV2
j_call: TRBJ2-4
d_call: TRBD1
cdr3_nt: TGTGCCAGCAGTGAGACAGGGAAAATTCAGTACTTC
cdr3_aa: CASSETGKIQYF

clone_size: .
v_call: TRBV11-3
j_call: TRBJ2-5
d_call: .
cdr3_nt: TGTGCCAGCAGCCCAGGACAGCAAGAGACCCAGTACTTC
cdr3_aa: CASSPGQQETQYF

clone_size: .
v_call: TRBV27
j_call: TRBJ2-3
d_call: .
cdr3_nt: TGTGCCAGCAGCCTCAAGCCCCGTGCTAGCACAGATACGCAGTATTTT
cdr3_aa: CASSLKPRASTDTQYF

clone_size: .
v_call: TRBV10-2
j_call: TRBJ2-7
d_call: .
cdr3_nt: TGCGCCAGCAGTGATCCGGGACAAACCTACGAGCAGTACTTC
cdr3_aa: CASSDPGQTYEQYF

clone_size: .
v_call: TRBV7-2
j_call: TRBJ2-3
d_call: .
cdr3_nt: TGTGCCAGCAGCTTAGAGGCTAGGGAGGCCGATACGCAGTATTTT
cdr3_aa: CASSLEAREADTQYF

clone_size: .
v_call: TRBV2
j_call: TRBJ1-1
d_call: .
cdr3_nt: TGTGCCAGCGGGCCTACCCGTCTTGAAGCTTTCTTT
cdr3_aa: CASGPTRLEAFF

clone_size: few
v_call: TRBV2
j_call: TRBJ2-4
d_call: .
cdr3_nt: TGTGCCAGCAGTGCAGGCAAAAACATTCAGTACTTC
cdr3_aa: CASSAGKNIQYF

clone_size: once
v_call: TRBV6-1
j_call: TRBJ1-5
d_call: .
cdr3_nt: TGTGCCAGCAGTGAAGCGCGGGACCGGCCCTTTCGGCCCCAGCATTTT
cdr3_aa: CASSEARDRPFRPQHF

clone_size: few
v_call: TRBV9
j_call: TRBJ2-2
d_call: .
cdr3_nt: TGTGCCACCGGACAGAACACCGGGGAGCTGTTTTTT
cdr3_aa: CATGQNTGELFF

clone_size: .
v_call: TRBV2
j_call: TRBJ2-3
d_call: TRBD2
cdr3_nt: TGTGCCAGCCGACTAGCGGGGGGCCTAAGCACAGATACGCAGTATTTT
cdr3_aa: CASRLAGGLSTDTQYF

clone_size: .
v_call: TRBV19
j_call: TRBJ1-4
d_call: .
cdr3_nt: TGTGCCAGTAGGGCTCAGATTAATGAAAAACTGTTTTTT
cdr3_aa: CASRAQINEKLFF

clone_size: few
v_call: TRBV5-1
j_call: TRBJ2-3
d_call: TRBD2
cdr3_nt: TGCGCCAGCAGCAAACTAGCGGACACAGATACGCAGTATTTT
cdr3_aa: CASSKLADTDTQYF

clone_size: .
v_call: TRBV5-6
j_call: TRBJ1-1
d_call: TRBD1
cdr3_nt: TGTGCCAGCAGCTTGGTTTCGGACAGGGTTGAAGCTTTCTTT
cdr3_aa: CASSLVSDRVEAFF

clone_size: .
v_call: TRBV7-9
j_call: TRBJ1-1
d_call: .
cdr3_nt: TGTGCCAGCAGCTTAGCAACAGACACTGAAGCTTTCTTT
cdr3_aa: CASSLATDTEAFF

clone_size: .
v_call: TRBV2
j_call: TRBJ1-2
d_call: TRBD1
cdr3_nt: TGTGCCAGCAGTGGCGGTAGGCAGGGGGCTAGCGGCTACACCTTC
cdr3_aa: CASSGGRQGASGYTF

clone_size: few
v_call: TRBV7-3
j_call: TRBJ1-1
d_call: .
cdr3_nt: TGTGCCAGCAGCTTCTCAGGGGCGGCTGAAGCTTTCTTT
cdr3_aa: CASSFSGAAEAFF

clone_size: .
v_call: TRBV30
j_call: TRBJ1-6
d_call: .
cdr3_nt: TGTGCCTGGAGCGAAGGATACTACAGGGACTCCTATAATTCACCCCTCCACTTT
cdr3_aa: CAWSEGYYRDSYNSPLHF

clone_size: .
v_call: TRBV13
j_call: TRBJ2-7
d_call: .
cdr3_nt: TGTGCCAGCAGCCCCGGGGGGCAATACGAGCAGTACTTC
cdr3_aa: CASSPGGQYEQYF

clone_size: .
v_call: TRBV5-4
j_call: TRBJ1-1
d_call: TRBD1
cdr3_nt: TGTGCCAGCAGCTTCCAGGGGGCAGGCACTGAAGCTTTCTTT
cdr3_aa: CASSFQGAGTEAFF

clone_size: .
v_call: TRBV6-6
j_call: TRBJ1-2
d_call: TRBD1
cdr3_nt: TGTGCCAGCAGTTCAGGGGACAGTTTCTATGGCTACACCTTC
cdr3_aa: CASSSGDSFYGYTF

clone_size: .
v_call: TRBV27
j_call: TRBJ1-6
d_call: .
cdr3_nt: TGTGCCAGCAGTTTAGGGTTTGCAGGGGAAGAAGGGCCCTATAATTCACCCCTCCACTTT
cdr3_aa: CASSLGFAGEEGPYNSPLHF

clone_size: once
v_call: TRBV15
j_call: TRBJ2-6
d_call: TRBD1
cdr3_nt: TGTGCCACCAGCAGAGGTTTCAAGGACAGGCACTCTGGGGCCAACGTCCTGACTTTC
cdr3_aa: CATSRGFKDRHSGANVLTF

clone_size: .
v_call: TRBV7-9
j_call: TRBJ1-2
d_call: .
cdr3_nt: TGTGCCAGCAGCGCCGGGAGCGAGTATGGCTACACCTTC
cdr3_aa: CASSAGSEYGYTF

clone_size: .
v_call: TRBV28
j_call: TRBJ2-3
d_call: TRBD1
cdr3_nt: TGTGCCATCCGGGACAGGGGGATTGATACGCAGTATTTT
cdr3_aa: CAIRDRGIDTQYF

clone_size: .
v_call: TRBV18
j_call: TRBJ2-7
d_call: .
cdr3_nt: TGTGCCAGCTCACCACCTGCGGGGACAGCCTACGAGCAGTACTTC
cdr3_aa: CASSPPAGTAYEQYF

clone_size: .
v_call: TRBV7-3
j_call: TRBJ1-3
d_call: .
cdr3_nt: TGTGCCAGCAGCGTGGGGGGAAACTCTGGAAACACCATATATTTT
cdr3_aa: CASSVGGNSGNTIYF

clone_size: few
v_call: TRBV18
j_call: TRBJ2-1
d_call: TRBD1
cdr3_nt: TGTGCCAGCTCACAGCCAGGGGGTAGCTACAATGAGCAGTTCTTC
cdr3_aa: CASSQPGGSYNEQFF

clone_size: .
v_call: TRBV5-1
j_call: TRBJ1-5
d_call: TRBD1
cdr3_nt: TGCGCCAGCAGCTATTCAGGGACAGCTAATCAGCCCCAGCATTTT
cdr3_aa: CASSYSGTANQPQHF

clone_size: .
v_call: TRBV4-1
j_call: TRBJ2-2
d_call: TRBD1
cdr3_nt: TGCGCCAGCAGCCAAGATCCCTACAGGGGACCCGGGGAGCTGTTTTTT
cdr3_aa: CASSQDPYRGPGELFF

clone_size: .
v_call: TRBV18
j_call: TRBJ2-2
d_call: .
cdr3_nt: TGTGCCAGCTCGCTACCGGGTACCGGGGAGCTGTTTTTT
cdr3_aa: CASSLPGTGELFF

clone_size: .
v_call: TRBV10-1
j_call: TRBJ2-7
d_call: .
cdr3_nt: TGCGCCAGCAGAGGAAGGGGCGCTGGGGACTACGAGCAGTACTTC
cdr3_aa: CASRGRGAGDYEQYF

clone_size: .
v_call: TRBV10-2
j_call: TRBJ2-7
d_call: .
cdr3_nt: TGCGCCAGCAGTGAGTCGGCAGGCCTCTACGAGCAGTACTTC
cdr3_aa: CASSESAGLYEQYF

clone_size: few
v_call: TRBV7-2
j_call: TRBJ2-1
d_call: TRBD2
cdr3_nt: TGTGCCAGCAGTTTAAGCGGGGGGCCCTACAATGAGCAGTTCTTC
cdr3_aa: CASSLSGGPYNEQFF

clone_size: .
v_call: TRBV30
j_call: TRBJ2-2
d_call: TRBD1
cdr3_nt: TGTGCCTGGTTACCGGACAGGGGGCTTTGGGCCGGGGAGCTGTTTTTT
cdr3_aa: CAWLPDRGLWAGELFF

clone_size: .
v_call: TRBV29-1
j_call: TRBJ1-1
d_call: .
cdr3_nt: TGCAGCGTCCGCGGAGGGGCAGGGTTAAGGGGAGAAGCTTTCTTT
cdr3_aa: CSVRGGAGLRGEAFF

clone_size: few
v_call: TRBV11-2
j_call: TRBJ2-1
d_call: .
cdr3_nt: TGTGCCAGCAGCTTTAGCGGCCCTTACAATGAGCAGTTCTTC
cdr3_aa: CASSFSGPYNEQFF

clone_size: .
v_call: TRBV6-5
j_call: TRBJ2-1
d_call: TRBD1
cdr3_nt: TGTGCCAGCAGGGGCTACAGGGGGCCCAATGAGCAGTTCTTC
cdr3_aa: CASRGYRGPNEQFF